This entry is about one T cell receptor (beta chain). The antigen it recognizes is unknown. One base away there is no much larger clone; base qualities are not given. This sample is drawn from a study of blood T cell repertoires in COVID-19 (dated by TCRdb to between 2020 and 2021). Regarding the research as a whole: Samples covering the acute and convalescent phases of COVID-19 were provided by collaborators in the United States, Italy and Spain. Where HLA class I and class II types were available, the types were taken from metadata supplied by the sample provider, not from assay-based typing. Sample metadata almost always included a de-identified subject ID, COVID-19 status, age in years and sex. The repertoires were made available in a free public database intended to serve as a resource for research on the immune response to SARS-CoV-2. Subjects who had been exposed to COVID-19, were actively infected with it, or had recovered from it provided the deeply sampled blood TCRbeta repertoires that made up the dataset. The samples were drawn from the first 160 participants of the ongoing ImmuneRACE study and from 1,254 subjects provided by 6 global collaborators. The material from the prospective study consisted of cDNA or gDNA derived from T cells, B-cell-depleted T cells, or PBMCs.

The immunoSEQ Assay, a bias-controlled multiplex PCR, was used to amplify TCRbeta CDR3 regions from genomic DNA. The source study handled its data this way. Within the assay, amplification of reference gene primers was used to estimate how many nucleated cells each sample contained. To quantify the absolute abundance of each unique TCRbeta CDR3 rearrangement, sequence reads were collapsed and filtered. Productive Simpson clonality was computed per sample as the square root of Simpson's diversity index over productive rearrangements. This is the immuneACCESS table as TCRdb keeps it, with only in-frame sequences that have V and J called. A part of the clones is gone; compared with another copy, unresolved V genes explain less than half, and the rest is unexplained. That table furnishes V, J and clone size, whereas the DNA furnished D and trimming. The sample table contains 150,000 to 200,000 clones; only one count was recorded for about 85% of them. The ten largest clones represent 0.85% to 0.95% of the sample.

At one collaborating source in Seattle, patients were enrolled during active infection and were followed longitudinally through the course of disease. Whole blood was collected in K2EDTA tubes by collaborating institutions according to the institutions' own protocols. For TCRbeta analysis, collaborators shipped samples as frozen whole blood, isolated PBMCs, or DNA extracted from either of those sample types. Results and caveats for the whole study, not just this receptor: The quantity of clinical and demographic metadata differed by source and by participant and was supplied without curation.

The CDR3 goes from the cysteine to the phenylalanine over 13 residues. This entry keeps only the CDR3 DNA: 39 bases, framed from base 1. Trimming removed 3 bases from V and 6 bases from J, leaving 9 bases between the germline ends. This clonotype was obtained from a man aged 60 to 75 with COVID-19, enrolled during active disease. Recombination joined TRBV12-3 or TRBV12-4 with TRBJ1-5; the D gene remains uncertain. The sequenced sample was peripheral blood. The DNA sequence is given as TGTGCCAGCAGTTTGGACTACGGTCAGCCCCAGCATTTT. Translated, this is CASSLDYGQPQHF.